The next 3 T cell receptor beta chains were all read from a single sample in a study of CD8 T cells in ankylosing spondylitis. Findings and limits, study-wide: Seemingly characteristic of ankylosing spondylitis blood was a TCR beta motif consisting of several highly homologous variants.

The antigens for these receptors are not known. TCRdb called the 5' RACE reads again in MiXCR, with one record for every CDR3 protein. Among approximately 550,000 distinct CDR3 sequences, roughly an eighth were seen once, and the ten largest hold about 6.8%. The sample was blood, either unsorted or a sorted T cell fraction (not recorded which). These receptors were obtained from a male donor with ankylosing spondylitis.

This clonotype was seen a handful of times. This chain uses TRBV18 with TRBJ1-1; D may be TRBD1 (5 bases). Germline V CDR1 and CDR2: KGHSH, LQKENI. This CDR3 has 13 amino acids. V dropped 4 bases and J dropped 2 bases, with 8 bases sitting between them. CDR3 nucleotide sequence: TGTGCCAGCTCACGACAGAGAAACACTGAAGCTTTCTTT. It codes for CASSRQRNTEAFF. The full variable domain, completed using reference TRBV18 and TRBJ1-1, is NAGVMQNPRHLVRRRGQEARLRCSPMKGHSHVYWYRQLPEEGLKFMVYLQKENIIDESGMPKERFSAEFPKEGPSILRIQQVVRGDSAAYFCASSRQRNTEAFFGQGTRLTVV.

This sequence joins TRBV2 and TRBJ2-4; 9 bases agree with TRBD1. Trimming took 5 bases from V and 2 from J; bases not matched to a gene: 10. In germline, CDR1 is SNHLY, CDR2 FYNNEI. The CDR3 is 17 amino acids. The CDR3 loop is CASSQSGTGRSKNIQYF. CDR3 in DNA: TGTGCCAGCAGTCAATCCGGGACAGGGAGGTCCAAAAACATTCAGTACTTC. Full variable domain (rest looked up from reference TRBV2 and TRBJ2-4): EPEVTQTPSHQVTQMGQEVILRCVPISNHLYFYWYRQILGQKVEFLVSFYNNEISEKSEIFDDQFSVERPDGSNFTLKIRSTKLEDSAMYFCASSQSGTGRSKNIQYFGAGTRLSVL.

J is TRBJ2-7 and V is TRBV10-2; no reliable D call. Deletions cut 8 bases from V and 0 bases from J, with 17 bases between. The CDR3 totals 15 residues. Per germline, CDR1 WSHSY and CDR2 SAAADI. The CDR3 reads CASGASASHSYEQYV. CDR3 nucleotides: TGCGCCAGCGGTGCCAGTGCCTCACACTCCTACGAGCAGTACGTC.